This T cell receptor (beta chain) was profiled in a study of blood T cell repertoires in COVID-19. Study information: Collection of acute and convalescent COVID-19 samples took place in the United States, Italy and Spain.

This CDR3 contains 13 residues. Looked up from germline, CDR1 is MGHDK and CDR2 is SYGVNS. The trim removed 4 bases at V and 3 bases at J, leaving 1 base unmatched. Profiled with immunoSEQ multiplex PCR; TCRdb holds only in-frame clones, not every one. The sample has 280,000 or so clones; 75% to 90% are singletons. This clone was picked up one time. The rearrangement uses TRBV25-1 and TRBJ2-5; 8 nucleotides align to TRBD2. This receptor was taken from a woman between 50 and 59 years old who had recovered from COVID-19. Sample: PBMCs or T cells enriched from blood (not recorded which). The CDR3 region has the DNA TGTGCCAGCAGTGGAGCGGGGGAAGAGACCCAGTACTTC. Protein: CASSGAGEETQYF. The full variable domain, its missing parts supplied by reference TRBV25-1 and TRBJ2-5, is EADIYQTPRYLVIGTGKKITLECSQTMGHDKMYWYQQDPGMELHLIHYSYGVNSTEKGDLSSESTVSRIRTEHFPLTLESARPSHTSQYLCASSGAGEETQYFGPGTRLLVL.